The clone carrying this T cell receptor (beta chain) was seen a single time. The antigen is unknown. The PCR had 60 Vbeta and 13 Jbeta primers. Clones were sequenced by immunoSEQ multiplex PCR, and TCRdb holds only the in-frame ones, with some missing. The table shows about 180,000 clones, with around 74% occurring only once. The record originates from a study of cytomegalovirus exposure and HLA in healthy donors. The wider study: Of some 400 genotyped donors, more than 70% clustered with self-reported Caucasian donors.

Trimming stripped 4 bases from V and 0 bases from J, with 15 bases between. The CDR3 sequence is 16 residues long. Germline V gene lookup returns CDR1 LGHNT and CDR2 FRNRAP. Study-wide findings and caveats: Analysis performed later found approximately 17,000 TCR beta sequences associated with HLA alleles at 0.05 false discovery rate.

The chain is built from TRBV12-5 and TRBJ1-1, with a weak D call TRBD1 (5 bases). The source is a male donor in good health and CMV-seronegative. The sequencing input was PBMCs. Here the CDR3 DNA reads TGTGCTAGTGGTTCCCTTGGCCGGGGGATGAACACTGAAGCTTTCTTT. Its protein product is CASGSLGRGMNTEAFF.